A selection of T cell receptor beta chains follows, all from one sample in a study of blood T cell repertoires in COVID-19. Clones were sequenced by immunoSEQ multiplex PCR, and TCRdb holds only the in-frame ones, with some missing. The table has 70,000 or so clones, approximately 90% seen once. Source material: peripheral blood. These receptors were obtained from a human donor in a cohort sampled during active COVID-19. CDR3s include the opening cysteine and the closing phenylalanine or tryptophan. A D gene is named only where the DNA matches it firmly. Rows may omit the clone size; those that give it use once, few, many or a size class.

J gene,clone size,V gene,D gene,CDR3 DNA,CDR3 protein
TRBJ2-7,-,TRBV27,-,TGTGCCAGCAGCCTTGAGGGGGGGCGGCTCTACGAGCAGTACTTC,CASSLEGGRLYEQYF
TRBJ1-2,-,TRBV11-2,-,TGTGCCAGCAGCGCCATCCAGGGGCCTACCTATGGCTACACCTTC,CASSAIQGPTYGYTF
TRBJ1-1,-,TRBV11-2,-,TGTGCCAGCAGCTTAGCAAGGTTCGGCGCGGGGGTTAAGGGGACTGAAGCTTTCTTT,CASSLARFGAGVKGTEAFF
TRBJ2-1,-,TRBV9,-,TGTGCCAGCAGCGTAGTGGGAGGCTCCTACAATGAGCAGTTCTTC,CASSVVGGSYNEQFF
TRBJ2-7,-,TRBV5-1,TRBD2,TGCGCCAGCAGCGCCTCCGGGACTACCTTAGACCCCGAGCAGTACTTC,CASSASGTTLDPEQYF
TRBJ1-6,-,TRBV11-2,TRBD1,TGTGCCAGCAGCTTAGGTCCGGGACAGCTGAATTCACCCCTCCACTTT,CASSLGPGQLNSPLHF
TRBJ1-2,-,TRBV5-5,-,TGTGCCAGCAGCTTGGCCGGAGGGGTTGGCTATGGCTACACCTTC,CASSLAGGVGYGYTF
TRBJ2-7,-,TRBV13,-,TGTGCCAGCAGCTTAGGTATCCAGGGTAGCTCCTACGAGCAGTACTTC,CASSLGIQGSSYEQYF
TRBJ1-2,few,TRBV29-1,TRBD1,TGCAGCTTCCACGGGACAGGGGTTGGCTACACCTTC,CSFHGTGVGYTF
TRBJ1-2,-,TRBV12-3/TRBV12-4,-,TGTGCCAGCAAGTCTGGAGACTATGGCTACACCTTC,CASKSGDYGYTF
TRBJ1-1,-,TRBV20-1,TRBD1,TGCAGTGCTAGTGGGGACAGGGGGGGCACTGAAGCTTTCTTT,CSASGDRGGTEAFF
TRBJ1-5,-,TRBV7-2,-,TGTGCCAGCAGGCGCAACTCAGGTTATAGCAATCAGCCCCAGCATTTT,CASRRNSGYSNQPQHF
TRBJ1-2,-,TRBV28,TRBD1,TGTGCCAGCAGCCCGACGCGGACAGGGGTTGGCTACACCTTC,CASSPTRTGVGYTF
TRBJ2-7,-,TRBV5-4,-,TGTGCCAGCAGCTTGTTAGGACAGCGGGGCAGCTCCTACGAGCAGTACTTC,CASSLLGQRGSSYEQYF
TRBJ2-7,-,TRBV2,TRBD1,TGTGCCAGCAGTCCCGGGACAGGGCCCTACGAGCAGTACTTC,CASSPGTGPYEQYF
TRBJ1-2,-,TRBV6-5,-,TGTGCCAGCAGCAAACAGAGGGTCTATGGCTACACCTTC,CASSKQRVYGYTF
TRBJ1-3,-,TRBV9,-,TGTGCCAGCGGAGGATTAGAGGGAAACACCATATATTTT,CASGGLEGNTIYF
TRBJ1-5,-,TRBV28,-,TGTGCCAGCAGTTTGTCCAGGGGCGGTCGGGGAAGATATAGCAATCAGCCCCAGCATTTT,CASSLSRGGRGRYSNQPQHF
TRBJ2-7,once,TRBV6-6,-,TGTGCCAGCAGCCCCCGCGGGGCCGCGTACGAGCAGTACTTC,CASSPRGAAYEQYF
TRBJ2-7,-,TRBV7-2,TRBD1,TGTGCCAGCAGCTCGATTACAGGGGGCACAATCTACGAGCAGTACTTC,CASSSITGGTIYEQYF
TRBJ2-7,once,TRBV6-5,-,TGTGCCAGCAACCTGAACAGGGTAGGGCCCTACGAGCAGTACTTC,CASNLNRVGPYEQYF
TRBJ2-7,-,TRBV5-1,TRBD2,TGCGCCAGCAGCTTCTTAGGACTAGCGGGGGATCCCCACGAGCAGTACTTC,CASSFLGLAGDPHEQYF
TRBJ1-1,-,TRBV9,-,TGTGCCAGCAGCGTAGATCCGCGACTGGATTTGAACACTGAAGCTTTCTTT,CASSVDPRLDLNTEAFF
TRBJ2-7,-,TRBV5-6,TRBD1,TGTGCCAGCAGCCCCGGGACAGATCTTTACGAGCAGTACTTC,CASSPGTDLYEQYF
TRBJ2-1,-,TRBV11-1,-,TGTGCCAGCAGCCTCGGAACTAGCCCCTCTCTTAATGAGCAGTTCTTC,CASSLGTSPSLNEQFF